This T cell receptor (beta chain) was identified during a study of CD8+CD57+ T cells in acquired aplastic anemia (dated by TCRdb to about 2018). For the wider study: DNA extracted from sorted CD4+ and CD8+ cells had a mean of about 3.3 ug, with a range of about 0.18 to 27.4 ug. An average of roughly 10 million reads for CD4+ cells and 12 million or so reads for CD8+ cells was obtained from healthy donor samples.

What the research found in general, with its limitations: Twenty-nine CD8+ CDR3 sequences were shared between patients and controls but appeared highly expressed in patients and within their immunodominant clones. Patients and healthy controls showed no significant difference in CD8+ Simpson's diversity (P=0.060).

Genomic DNA was used as template for profiling of TCR beta VDJ combinations and CDR3 sequences. An Illumina HiSeq 2000 was used for TCR repertoire sequencing. In the original analysis: Repertoires were assessed using TRBV/TRBJ rearrangement plots, CDR3 size and DJ length profiles, and Simpson's diversity index. The most abundant DNA sequence in the deep sequencing data was defined as the immunodominant clone. CDR3 amino acid sequences were screened for sharing across subjects and were compared with published repertoires and the VDJdb database. The public sequencing data were trimmed at Q25 with fastp and processed into clonotypes with MiXCR by TCRdb, which kept only in-frame beta chains. For every CDR3 protein sequence, its rows merge into one entry that carries the most common genes and DNA. TCRdb, not the original authors, processed these V and J calls. The sample contains about 180,000 distinct CDR3 sequences, roughly half of them found a single time. The top ten clonotypes cover under 3% of the sample.

The study deep-sequenced TCR repertoires of sorted CD4+ and CD8+ blood T cells from severe aplastic anemia patients and healthy subjects. Ficoll-Paque density gradient centrifugation was used to isolate peripheral blood mononuclear cells. Before DNA extraction, CD4+ and CD8+ T cells were sorted by FACS or by magnetic beads. This clonotype has only a few counts. There is no known antigen for this receptor. Qualities for individual bases were not recorded, and no much larger clone is one base off. Via the germline V gene, CDR1 is SGHDT and CDR2 YYEEEE. The CDR3 goes from the cysteine to the phenylalanine over 14 residues. The read is trimmed to its CDR3 DNA, 42 bases read in frame from base 1. Trimming costs V 0 bases and J 0 bases, and their ends lie 7 bases apart.

This receptor chain uses TRBV5-6 and TRBJ2-7; the D gene is unclear. Sequenced: sorted CD4+, CD8+, or CD8+CD57+ T cells (not recorded which) from PBMCs. The TCR comes from a human donor in good health. The nucleotide sequence reads as follows: TGTGCCAGCAGCTTGGTGGTGAGCTCCTACGAGCAGTACTTC. This encodes CASSLVVSSYEQYF.